The rows below give T cell receptor beta chains drawn from one sample of a study of Tregs in tolerant kidney transplant recipients. The assay was immunoSEQ multiplex PCR, and TCRdb's table has in-frame clones only and misses some. The sample carries some 110,000 clones, around nine tenths recorded once. Sequenced input: CD4+ T cells from blood. These receptors all stem from a human donor in good health. CDR3s include the opening cysteine and the closing phenylalanine or tryptophan. The order of the fields is V gene, D gene, clone size, J gene, CDR3 DNA, CDR3 protein. The D gene is left open where the match is weak. The size entry is marked missing in some rows and otherwise reads once, few, many or a size class.

V gene: TRBV5-1
D gene: TRBD2
clone size: NA
J gene: TRBJ2-1
CDR3 DNA: TGCGCCAGCAGCTTGGTGGGAGGGCGAAACAATGAGCAGTTCTTC
CDR3 protein: CASSLVGGRNNEQFF

V gene: TRBV18
D gene: TRBD2
clone size: NA
J gene: TRBJ2-5
CDR3 DNA: TGTGCCAGCTCACCACGAAGACTAGGAATGACGGCTAGCGGGGGAAAAGAGACCCAGTACTTC
CDR3 protein: CASSPRRLGMTASGGKETQYF

V gene: TRBV29-1
D gene: TRBD1
clone size: NA
J gene: TRBJ1-1
CDR3 DNA: TGCAGCGTTGAGTACAGGGGTATCACTGAAGCTTTCTTT
CDR3 protein: CSVEYRGITEAFF

V gene: TRBV11-2
D gene: TRBD1
clone size: NA
J gene: TRBJ2-1
CDR3 DNA: TGTGCCAGCAGCACAGGACAGGGGGCCCTCGGATACAATGAGCAGTTCTTC
CDR3 protein: CASSTGQGALGYNEQFF

V gene: TRBV19
D gene: NA
clone size: once
J gene: TRBJ2-1
CDR3 DNA: TGTGCCAGTAGTATCCAGGTCACTGGGGATGAGCAGTTCTTC
CDR3 protein: CASSIQVTGDEQFF

V gene: TRBV10-2
D gene: TRBD2
clone size: NA
J gene: TRBJ2-7
CDR3 DNA: TGCGCCAGCAGTGAGCGGACGGGGACTAGCGTACGGGAGCAGTACTTC
CDR3 protein: CASSERTGTSVREQYF

V gene: TRBV21-1
D gene: NA
clone size: NA
J gene: TRBJ2-3
CDR3 DNA: TGTGCCAGCAGCACCTTAAAAACCGGGACAGCCACAGATACGCAGTATTTT
CDR3 protein: CASSTLKTGTATDTQYF

V gene: TRBV10-3
D gene: TRBD2
clone size: NA
J gene: TRBJ2-1
CDR3 DNA: TGTGCCGTGGGACTAGTCTCGGAGCAGTTCTTC
CDR3 protein: CAVGLVSEQFF

V gene: TRBV7-8
D gene: TRBD1
clone size: NA
J gene: TRBJ1-4
CDR3 DNA: TGTGCCAGCAGCCCCCGAGGGCCGGAGGGGGCAGCAAAACTGTTTTTT
CDR3 protein: CASSPRGPEGAAKLFF

V gene: TRBV19
D gene: NA
clone size: NA
J gene: TRBJ1-5
CDR3 DNA: TGTGCCAGTAGTTGGCCAGGGGTGAATCGGCCCCAGCATTTT
CDR3 protein: CASSWPGVNRPQHF

V gene: TRBV5-4
D gene: NA
clone size: NA
J gene: TRBJ1-3
CDR3 DNA: TGTGCCAGCAGCGTCCGGGGGGCTGGAAACACCATATATTTT
CDR3 protein: CASSVRGAGNTIYF

V gene: TRBV2
D gene: NA
clone size: NA
J gene: TRBJ1-5
CDR3 DNA: TGTGCCAGCAGTGATGAGGGAAATCAGCCCCAGCATTTT
CDR3 protein: CASSDEGNQPQHF

V gene: TRBV5-6
D gene: TRBD2
clone size: once
J gene: TRBJ2-3
CDR3 DNA: TGTGCCAGCAGCCCTGTCGGGGGGTCCCCAAGCACAGATACGCAGTATTTT
CDR3 protein: CASSPVGGSPSTDTQYF

V gene: TRBV5-4
D gene: TRBD1
clone size: NA
J gene: TRBJ1-2
CDR3 DNA: TGTGCCAGCAGCCCTACTACAGGGGCCCAGGGCTACACCTTC
CDR3 protein: CASSPTTGAQGYTF

V gene: TRBV5-1
D gene: NA
clone size: NA
J gene: TRBJ1-2
CDR3 DNA: TGCGCCAGCAGCTTGTTGTGGACCGCCTCATATGGCTACACCTTC
CDR3 protein: CASSLLWTASYGYTF

V gene: TRBV2
D gene: NA
clone size: NA
J gene: TRBJ2-3
CDR3 DNA: TGTGCCAGCACCCGCGCGTCCACAGATACGCAGTATTTT
CDR3 protein: CASTRASTDTQYF

V gene: TRBV5-1
D gene: NA
clone size: NA
J gene: TRBJ2-5
CDR3 DNA: TGCGCCAGCAGTCCGGACCCAACCCGGGGTACCCAGTACTTC
CDR3 protein: CASSPDPTRGTQYF

V gene: TRBV7-9
D gene: NA
clone size: NA
J gene: TRBJ1-1
CDR3 DNA: TGTGCCAGCAGCTTAGATGCTAACACTGAAGCTTTCTTT
CDR3 protein: CASSLDANTEAFF

V gene: TRBV29-1
D gene: NA
clone size: NA
J gene: TRBJ2-3
CDR3 DNA: TGCAGCGTTGGAACAGGGCCCCTGCTAATGAACACAGATACGCAGTATTTT
CDR3 protein: CSVGTGPLLMNTDTQYF

V gene: TRBV27
D gene: TRBD1
clone size: NA
J gene: TRBJ2-1
CDR3 DNA: TGTGCCAGCAGTTTACAGGGGGCCAACTACAATGAGCAGTTCTTC
CDR3 protein: CASSLQGANYNEQFF

V gene: TRBV1
D gene: NA
clone size: NA
J gene: TRBJ1-5
CDR3 DNA: TGCACCAGCAGGCAAGAATACCTCCAGGGGGGGGATCAGCCCCAGCATTTT
CDR3 protein: CTSRQEYLQGGDQPQHF

V gene: TRBV30
D gene: TRBD1
clone size: once
J gene: TRBJ2-5
CDR3 DNA: TGTGCCTGGAGCGGACAGGGTGGGGGGACCCAGTACTTC
CDR3 protein: CAWSGQGGGTQYF

V gene: TRBV11-3
D gene: TRBD2
clone size: few
J gene: TRBJ2-7
CDR3 DNA: TGTGCCAGCAGCTTCGGATGTTTGACGGGGGGGTATACCCACGAGCAGTACTTC
CDR3 protein: CASSFGCLTGGYTHEQYF

V gene: TRBV29-1
D gene: TRBD2
clone size: NA
J gene: TRBJ2-3
CDR3 DNA: TGCAGCGTTTCGGGGAGCGGGGGCCCGACCGATACGCAGTATTTT
CDR3 protein: CSVSGSGGPTDTQYF

V gene: TRBV11-3
D gene: TRBD2
clone size: NA
J gene: TRBJ2-2
CDR3 DNA: TGTGCCAGCAGCTTCAGCGGGAGCCTGAACACCGGGGAGCTGTTTTTT
CDR3 protein: CASSFSGSLNTGELFF

V gene: TRBV11-3
D gene: NA
clone size: once
J gene: TRBJ2-3
CDR3 DNA: TGTGCCAGCAGCTCGCCCGGAGGGCCTACAGATACGCAGTATTTT
CDR3 protein: CASSSPGGPTDTQYF

V gene: TRBV2
D gene: TRBD1
clone size: NA
J gene: TRBJ1-6
CDR3 DNA: TGTGCCAGCAGTGACCGGACAGGGGAATCACCCCTCCACTTT
CDR3 protein: CASSDRTGESPLHF

V gene: TRBV30
D gene: TRBD1
clone size: once
J gene: TRBJ1-2
CDR3 DNA: TGTGCCTGGAGCAGAACCGGGACAGCCGGGGGCTGCACCTTC
CDR3 protein: CAWSRTGTAGGCTF

V gene: TRBV19
D gene: TRBD1
clone size: NA
J gene: TRBJ1-2
CDR3 DNA: TGTGCCAGTAGTACGGGACAGCCTAACTATGGCTACACCTTC
CDR3 protein: CASSTGQPNYGYTF

V gene: TRBV5-1
D gene: NA
clone size: NA
J gene: TRBJ2-1
CDR3 DNA: TGCGCCAGCAGCCCAGGGGCGGGATCTGCCAATGAGCAGTTCTTC
CDR3 protein: CASSPGAGSANEQFF

V gene: TRBV19
D gene: TRBD1
clone size: NA
J gene: TRBJ2-7
CDR3 DNA: TGTGCCAGTAGTAAGGGACAGGGGCGCTCCTACGAGCAGTACTTC
CDR3 protein: CASSKGQGRSYEQYF

V gene: TRBV5-1
D gene: NA
clone size: NA
J gene: TRBJ2-3
CDR3 DNA: TGCGCCAGCAGCTTGGGCGCAGGGGCGGTACCCACAGATACGCAGTATTTT
CDR3 protein: CASSLGAGAVPTDTQYF

V gene: TRBV5-1
D gene: TRBD1
clone size: NA
J gene: TRBJ1-2
CDR3 DNA: TGCGCCAGCAGCTTGGAACCAGGGGGGTCCTTTGGCTACACCTTC
CDR3 protein: CASSLEPGGSFGYTF

V gene: TRBV19
D gene: NA
clone size: NA
J gene: TRBJ2-2
CDR3 DNA: TGTGCCAGTAGTATTGGGTCGGGGGTGGTCGCCGGGGAGCTGTTTTTT
CDR3 protein: CASSIGSGVVAGELFF

V gene: TRBV7-2
D gene: NA
clone size: NA
J gene: TRBJ2-1
CDR3 DNA: TGTGCCAGCAGCTTGCAGGGGGGCTACAATGAGCAGTTCTTC
CDR3 protein: CASSLQGGYNEQFF

V gene: TRBV6-1
D gene: TRBD2
clone size: NA
J gene: TRBJ2-5
CDR3 DNA: TGTGCCAGCAGTGAAATAGGGGTAGCGGGAGGGGGGCAAGAGACCCAGTACTTC
CDR3 protein: CASSEIGVAGGGQETQYF

V gene: TRBV5-1
D gene: TRBD1
clone size: NA
J gene: TRBJ1-4
CDR3 DNA: TGCGCCAGCAGCTCCGGACAGGGGAATCGTCCTAATGAAAAACTGTTTTTT
CDR3 protein: CASSSGQGNRPNEKLFF

V gene: TRBV13
D gene: NA
clone size: NA
J gene: TRBJ2-4
CDR3 DNA: TGTGCCAGCAGCGGCCGGGCAGCCAAAAACATTCAGTACTTC
CDR3 protein: CASSGRAAKNIQYF

V gene: TRBV19
D gene: TRBD1
clone size: NA
J gene: TRBJ1-6
CDR3 DNA: TGTGCCAGTAGCGGGACAGGGCGAGATTCACCCCTCCACTTT
CDR3 protein: CASSGTGRDSPLHF

V gene: TRBV5-1
D gene: TRBD1
clone size: few
J gene: TRBJ2-7
CDR3 DNA: TGCGCCAGCAGCAGGGACAGTTTGAGTGACGAGCAGTACTTC
CDR3 protein: CASSRDSLSDEQYF

V gene: TRBV9
D gene: NA
clone size: NA
J gene: TRBJ2-5
CDR3 DNA: TGTGCCAGCAGCGTAGTCGTCACTGGCGAGACCCAGTACTTC
CDR3 protein: CASSVVVTGETQYF